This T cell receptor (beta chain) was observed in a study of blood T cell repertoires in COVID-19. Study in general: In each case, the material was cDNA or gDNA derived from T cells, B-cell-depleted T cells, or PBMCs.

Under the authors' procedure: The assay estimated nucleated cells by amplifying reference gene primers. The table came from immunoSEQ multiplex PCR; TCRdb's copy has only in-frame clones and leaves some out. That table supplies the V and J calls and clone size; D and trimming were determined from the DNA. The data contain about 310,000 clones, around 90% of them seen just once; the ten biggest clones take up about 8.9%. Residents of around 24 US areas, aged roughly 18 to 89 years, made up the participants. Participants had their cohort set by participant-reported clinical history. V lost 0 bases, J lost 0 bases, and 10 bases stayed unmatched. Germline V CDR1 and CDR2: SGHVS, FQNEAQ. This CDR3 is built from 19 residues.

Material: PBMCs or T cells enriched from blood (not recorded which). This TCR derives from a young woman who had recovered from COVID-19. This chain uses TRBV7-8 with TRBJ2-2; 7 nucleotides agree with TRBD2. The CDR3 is CASSLARAGLQSNTGELFF. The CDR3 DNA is TGTGCCAGCAGCTTAGCCCGAGCGGGGCTGCAATCGAACACCGGGGAGCTGTTTTTT.